The next 28 T cell receptor beta chains were all read from a single sample in a study of identical twins. MiXCR, run by TCRdb on the 5' RACE reads, gives a single entry per CDR3 protein. This repertoire shows 1.5 million to 2 million distinct CDR3 sequences, under 35% found once; its top ten account for about 0.3%. Sequences were obtained from cord blood. These receptors were taken from a newborn girl in good health.

J is TRBJ2-7 and V is TRBV20-1, with 11 bases aligning to TRBD2. V dropped 5 bases and J dropped 0; count of bases not matched to a gene: 3. The CDR3 spans 14 residues. Germline CDR1 DFQATT, CDR2 SNEGSKA (reference sequence). The DNA for the CDR3 is TGCAGTGCTTCTAGCGGGGGGACCTCCTACGAGCAGTACTTC. Translated: CSASSGGTSYEQYF.

This sequence joins TRBV6-5 and TRBJ1-1, with a tentative D call TRBD1 (5 bases). Trimming left V 0 bases short and J 4 bases short, with 12 bases between. Germline CDR1 reads MNHEY; CDR2 reads SVGAGI. There are 15 residues in the CDR3. This CDR3 reads CASSYSNRQPTEAFF. The CDR3 nucleotides are TGTGCCAGCAGTTACTCAAACAGACAGCCCACTGAAGCTTTCTTT.

The V and J genes are TRBV4-1 and TRBJ1-6; weak D call: TRBD1 (5 bases). V was shortened by 4 bases and J by 7 bases, with 11 bases between the two germline ends. Per germline, CDR1 MGHRA and CDR2 YSYEKL. This CDR3 has 14 residues. CDR3 bases: TGCGCCAGCAGCCCGGGGGATGGGAATTCACCCCTCCACTTT. This sequence encodes CASSPGDGNSPLHF.

This rearrangement joins TRBV6-1 to TRBJ1-1; 8 nucleotides align to TRBD1. The CDR3 runs to 15 residues. The germline gives CDR1 MNHNS, CDR2 SASEGT. With 1 base clipped from V and 3 bases from J, the junction kept 4 bases outside the gene matches. The CDR3 DNA follows: TGTGCCAGCAGTGAAGTTACACAGGGGGACACTGAAGCTTTCTTT. Its translation: CASSEVTQGDTEAFF.

This clonotype was counted only a few times. The rearrangement uses TRBV20-1 and TRBJ2-4, with 12 positions matching TRBD2. V shed 4 bases and J 6 bases; nucleotides not matched to a gene: 4. Germline lookup yields CDR1 DFQATT and CDR2 SNEGSKA (reference sequence). This CDR3 has 14 amino acids. CDR3 in amino acids: CSATTSGRGNIQYF. As DNA, the CDR3 is TGCAGTGCTACGACTAGCGGGAGAGGAAACATTCAGTACTTC.

The rearrangement links TRBV24-1 to TRBJ2-6; 7 bases are a match to TRBD1. The V and J ends lost 7 bases and 0 bases, in that order; junction bases with no gene match: 17. CDR1 is KGHDR, CDR2 SFDVKD, per germline. CDR3 length: 20 residues. This chain's CDR3 is CATSSPILQGPYSGANVLTF. In DNA, the CDR3 is TGTGCCACCAGCAGCCCGATTTTACAGGGGCCCTACTCTGGGGCCAACGTCCTGACTTTC.

This clonotype was observed a handful of times. The J gene is TRBJ2-1, the V gene TRBV18, with D possibly being TRBD2 (6 bases). CDR1 KGHSH and CDR2 LQKENI come from the germline V gene. The CDR3 covers 14 residues. V was cut by 6 bases and J by 6 bases, with 15 bases left in between. The CDR3 reads CASSPSGTGNEQFF. The CDR3 DNA reads TGTGCCAGCTCGCCCTCGGGGACTGGCAATGAGCAGTTCTTC.

V gene TRBV5-6 combines with J gene TRBJ1-2; 10 bases are shared with TRBD1. V trimming: 4 bases; J trimming: 4 bases; junction bases outside the gene matches: 7. Germline V gene sequence: CDR1 SGHDT, CDR2 YYEEEE. The CDR3 is 15 residues long. The CDR3 region has the DNA TGTGCCAGCAGCGCCCCGGGACAGGGGTCCTATGGCTACACCTTC. Its protein is CASSAPGQGSYGYTF.

In this sample, this clonotype turned up a few times. The rearrangement links TRBV12-3 or TRBV12-4 to TRBJ2-7, with 8 nucleotides matching TRBD1. The CDR3 is made up of 15 amino acids. Trimming removed 6 bases from V and 2 bases from J; junction bases left unmatched: 9. The CDR3 protein is CASSPQGERPYEQYF. CDR3 sequence (DNA): TGTGCCAGCAGCCCACAGGGGGAAAGGCCCTACGAGCAGTACTTC.

This rearrangement joins TRBV20-1 to TRBJ2-1; no firm D call. Trimming left V 5 bases short and J 4 bases short, with 9 bases between. The CDR3 is made up of 12 amino acids. CDR1 is DFQATT and CDR2 is SNEGSKA in the germline V gene (reference sequence). CDR3 DNA: TGCAGTGCTGAGGAGATTTACAATGAGCAGTTCTTC. This codes for CSAEEIYNEQFF.

V gene TRBV10-3 combines with J gene TRBJ1-4; 10 bases align to TRBD1. The germline gives CDR1 ENHRY, CDR2 SYGVKD. V gave up 3 bases and J gave up 3 bases; unmatched junction bases: 13. The CDR3 is made up of 19 amino acids. CDR3 DNA: TGTGCCATCAGTGACTCTTCCCGGGACAGGGGTGGTCCTAATGAAAAACTGTTTTTT. Encoded protein: CAISDSSRDRGGPNEKLFF.

This clonotype was counted between two and nine times. V gene TRBV27 combines with J gene TRBJ1-2; 9 nucleotides align to TRBD1. Germline trimming cut 2 bases from V and 8 bases from J; bases unmatched to any gene: 6. CDR3 length equals 14 residues. Germline V gene data show CDR1 as MNHEY and CDR2 as SMNVEV (reference sequence). The CDR3 loop reads CASSLDRGISGYTF. CDR3 nucleotide sequence: TGTGCCAGCAGTTTAGACAGGGGGATCTCGGGCTACACCTTC.

In its sample, this clonotype was seen a few times. CDR3 protein: CASRRSGTRSNQPQHF. DNA for the CDR3: TGTGCCAGCAGACGCTCCGGGACAAGGAGCAATCAGCCCCAGCATTTT. The chain couples TRBV28 to TRBJ1-5; TRBD1 might be the D (6 bases). V was shortened by 6 bases and J by 1 base, with 16 bases between the two germline ends. CDR1 is MDHEN and CDR2 is SYDVKM in the germline V gene. The CDR3 contains 16 residues.

This clonotype occurred many times. V gene TRBV29-1 combines with J gene TRBJ2-3; D remains unclear. The CDR3 has 11 residues. The V end was cut by 4 bases, the J end by 1 base, with 3 bases between. CDR1 and CDR2 (germline): SQVTM, ANQGSEA. CDR3 loop: CSVAGTDTQYF. CDR3 coding DNA: TGCAGCGTTGCGGGCACAGATACGCAGTATTTT.

This rearrangement joins TRBV4-2 to TRBJ2-5; possibly TRBD1 or TRBD2 for D (6 bases each). CDR3 length: 15 residues. Germline CDR1 is LGHNA and CDR2 is YNFKEQ. The V gene lost 0 bases and the J gene lost 0 bases, with 8 bases spanning the gap. The CDR3 protein is CASSQEGGHQETQYF. The DNA for the CDR3 is TGTGCCAGCAGCCAAGAAGGGGGGCACCAAGAGACCCAGTACTTC.

The rearrangement joins TRBV27 to TRBJ2-1; the D gene is possibly TRBD2 (6 bases). V was clipped by 4 bases and J by 4 bases, with 14 bases between them. The V gene's germline CDR1 is MNHEY and CDR2 SMNVEV (reference sequence). CDR3 length: 15 residues. CDR3 nucleotides: TGTGCCAGCAGTTCTTCCCGGGACTGGTACAATGAGCAGTTCTTC. Its protein product is CASSSSRDWYNEQFF.

This clonotype was observed a few times. The chain couples TRBV19 to TRBJ1-2; no clear D gene. The length of the CDR3 is 14 residues. The germline CDR1 and CDR2 sequences are LNHDA and SQIVND (reference sequence). V gave up 4 bases and J gave up 3 bases, with 12 bases separating them. This CDR3 reads CASSSRGIDYGYTF. The CDR3, as DNA: TGTGCCAGTAGTAGTAGAGGAATCGACTATGGCTACACCTTC.

This clonotype was detected only a few times. The chain has TRBV7-2 and TRBJ2-3, with D perhaps TRBD2 (6 bases). Germline CDR1 and CDR2: SGHTA and FQGNSA. V dropped 4 bases and J dropped 2 bases, with 13 bases sitting between them. The CDR3 is 15 amino acids. CDR3 in amino acids: CASSSTRSYTDTQYF. The CDR3 DNA is TGTGCCAGCAGCTCGACTAGATCTTACACAGATACGCAGTATTTT.

V and J are TRBV5-6 and TRBJ2-7; D perhaps matches TRBD1 (5 bases). With 2 bases removed from V and 5 bases from J, the gap between germline ends came to 11 bases. The CDR3 has 13 amino acids. Germline-derived CDR1 and CDR2 are SGHDT and YYEEEE. The chain's CDR3 is CASSFGRAHEQYF. Written as DNA, the CDR3 is TGTGCCAGCAGCTTTGGCAGGGCACACGAGCAGTACTTC.

This clonotype appeared a few times. This rearrangement joins TRBV20-1 to TRBJ1-2; D is possibly TRBD1 (6 bases). CDR3 length: 13 residues. Trimming removed 1 base at V and 4 bases at J, with 10 bases between. Per germline, CDR1 DFQATT and CDR2 SNEGSKA (reference sequence). CDR3 region: CSARVSGVYGYTF. The DNA for the CDR3 is TGCAGTGCTAGAGTTTCAGGGGTCTATGGCTACACCTTC.

The sample holds one count of this clonotype. The J gene is TRBJ2-1, the V gene TRBV20-1, with 9 bases aligning to TRBD2. The V segment lost 1 base and the J segment 5 bases; nucleotides outside the gene matches: 6. The CDR3 runs 15 residues. Germline values: CDR1 DFQATT, CDR2 SNEGSKA (reference sequence). This CDR3 reads CSARVGTSGHNEQFF. CDR3 nucleotide sequence: TGCAGTGCTAGAGTCGGAACTAGCGGGCACAATGAGCAGTTCTTC.

This clonotype was seen only once. V gene TRBV12-5 combines with J gene TRBJ2-3, with TRBD2 matching 7 bases. Germline trimming cut 0 bases from V and 0 bases from J; bases unmatched to any gene: 3. CDR1 is LGHNT, CDR2 FRNRAP, per germline. The CDR3 runs 16 residues. The CDR3 sequence: CASGLVGLGSTDTQYF. The DNA of the CDR3 is TGTGCTAGTGGTTTGGTAGGACTAGGGAGCACAGATACGCAGTATTTT.

This chain joins TRBV20-1 and TRBJ2-3, with 14 bases lining up with TRBD2. Germline CDR1 is DFQATT and CDR2 is SNEGSKA (reference sequence). Trimming took 3 bases from V and 2 from J; bases not matched to a gene: 4. This CDR3 has 16 amino acids. The CDR3 loop reads CSARTSGGALTDTQYF. The CDR3 DNA reads as TGCAGTGCTAGGACTAGCGGGGGGGCCCTCACAGATACGCAGTATTTT.

As concerns this clonotype: A much larger clone is a single base away; this may be a read error. This rearrangement joins TRBV28 to TRBJ2-5, with 9 bases identical to TRBD2. This CDR3 has 15 residues. In germline, CDR1 is MDHEN, CDR2 SYDVKM. V shed 3 bases and J 11 bases; nucleotides not matched to a gene: 13. The CDR3 sequence is CASSLSTSGDNEQYF. The CDR3 DNA reads TGTGCCAGCAGTTTGTCGACTAGCGGCGACAATGAGCAGTACTTC.

The V and J genes are TRBV20-1 and TRBJ1-2; 8 bases are shared with TRBD1. V shed 6 bases, J shed 4 bases, and the junction held 10 bases outside the gene matches. Germline V gene lookup returns CDR1 DFQATT and CDR2 SNEGSKA (reference sequence). The CDR3 is 14 residues long. The CDR3 DNA reads TGCAGTGCCGTATTCCGGACAGGGAGCTATGGCTACACCTTC. This codes for CSAVFRTGSYGYTF.

This clonotype has a handful of counts. V and J are TRBV7-9 and TRBJ1-2; tentatively, D is TRBD1 (6 bases). V gave up 5 bases and J gave up 3 bases, with 13 bases separating them. The CDR3 consists of 14 residues. Germline V gene data show CDR1 as SEHNR and CDR2 as FQNEAQ (reference sequence). For the CDR3, the DNA is TGTGCCAGCAGCCCTGGGGGGGCCTACTATGGCTACACCTTC. Residues: CASSPGGAYYGYTF.

The chain combines TRBV2 with TRBJ1-1; tentative D call: TRBD1 (6 bases). Trimming removed 7 bases at V and 11 bases at J, with 26 bases between. CDR1 SNHLY and CDR2 FYNNEI come from the germline V gene. This CDR3 is built from 15 residues. CDR3: CASNPRTATRSRAFF. DNA for the CDR3: TGTGCCAGCAACCCAAGGACAGCCACTAGGTCTAGGGCTTTCTTT.

This rearrangement joins TRBV5-1 to TRBJ2-6; D remains unclear. CDR3 length equals 13 residues. V was pared by 4 bases and J by 2 bases, with 4 bases between. Germline CDR1 reads SGHRS; CDR2 reads YFSETQ. Written as DNA, the CDR3 is TGCGCCAGCAGCGACCCTGGGGCCAACGTCCTGACTTTC. Its translation is CASSDPGANVLTF.